The next 16 T cell receptor beta chains were all read from a single sample in a study of blood T cell repertoires in COVID-19. Here immunoSEQ multiplex PCR was the method, and the copy in TCRdb shows in-frame clones only, minus some. Of around 140,000 clones listed, about 89% are singletons. What was sequenced was peripheral blood. Source of these receptors: a man aged 55-75 years with COVID-19, enrolled during active disease.

The rearrangement uses TRBV12-3 or TRBV12-4 and TRBJ1-5; D is possibly TRBD1 (5 bases). The CDR3 has 12 residues. V was shortened by 8 bases and J by 15 bases, with 20 bases between the two germline ends. The CDR3 nucleotides read TGTGCCAGCGGTGGATCTAGGAGGGGTCGGCATTTT. This translates into CASGGSRRGRHF.

The chain is built from TRBV9 and TRBJ1-5; D possibly corresponds to TRBD1 (6 bases). Per the germline V gene, CDR1 is SGDLS and CDR2 is YYNGEE. V dropped 1 base and J dropped 7 bases, with 9 bases sitting between them. CDR3 size: 13 residues. CDR3 coding DNA: TGTGCCAGCAGCGTAACAGGGAACCAGCCCCAGCATTTT. Protein product: CASSVTGNQPQHF.

V usage is TRBV19 and J usage is TRBJ1-4; unclear D gene. The V end lost 8 bases, the J end lost 8 bases, and 15 bases lay between the germline ends. CDR3 length: 13 amino acids. The germline V gene encodes CDR1 LNHDA and CDR2 SQIVND (reference sequence). The CDR3 loop reads CASSTRIREKLFF. The CDR3 region has the DNA TGTGCCAGTTCCACAAGAATAAGAGAAAAACTGTTTTTT.

In regard to this clone: At one end the junction does not follow the germline gene, possibly because of a read error. The V gene is TRBV4-1, the J gene TRBJ1-2; D perhaps matches TRBD1 (6 bases). This CDR3 is 15 amino acids long. Germline V CDR1 and CDR2: MGHRA, YSYEKL. The CDR3 DNA follows: TGCGCCAGCAACCAAGAAAAATCACAGGGCGATGGCTACACCTTC. Its translation is CASNQEKSQGDGYTF.

This chain connects TRBV3-1 (or the pseudogene TRBV3-2) to TRBJ2-2; D is unclear. The CDR3 length is 15 residues. Trimming cost V 0 bases and J 10 bases, with 15 bases left between them. Looked up from germline, CDR1 is LGHDT and CDR2 is YNNKEL (reference sequence). The CDR3 coding sequence is TGTGCCAGCAGCCAAGAGCAAGGCCGACAAGTGGAGCTGTTTTTT. It yields the protein CASSQEQGRQVELFF.

The chain recombines TRBV19 with TRBJ1-1; the match to TRBD1 covers 9 bases. The CDR3 covers 13 residues. Germline values: CDR1 LNHDA, CDR2 SQIVND (reference sequence). J lost 4 bases, V lost 10 bases, and 7 bases had no gene match. In nucleotides, the CDR3 is TGTGCCACCTGGGACAGGGAGGTCACTGAAGCTTTCTTT. It is translated as CATWDREVTEAFF. The variable domain in full, with the rest retrieved from reference TRBV19 and TRBJ1-1, is DGGITQSPKYLFRKEGQNVTLSCEQNLNHDAMYWYRQDPGQGLRLIYYSQIVNDFQKGDIAEGYSVSREKKESFPLTVTSAQKNPTAFYLCATWDREVTEAFFGQGTRLTVV.

This clone was observed a few times. The chain joins TRBV2 to TRBJ2-5; D remains unclear. The CDR3 loop spans 14 amino acids. In germline, CDR1 is SNHLY, CDR2 FYNNEI. Trimming took 4 bases from V and 0 from J, leaving 9 bases between them. The CDR3 loop reads CASSGLNNQETQYF. The CDR3 bases are TGTGCCAGCAGTGGGTTAAACAACCAAGAGACCCAGTACTTC.

This rearrangement joins TRBV18 to TRBJ2-1; 14 bases agree with TRBD2. The CDR3 runs to 16 residues. Unmatched junction bases numbered 11, after V lost 6 bases and J lost 10 bases. Per the germline V gene, CDR1 is KGHSH and CDR2 is LQKENI. CDR3 DNA sequence: TGTGCCAGCTCTCAAACCGGGACTAGCGGGGGCAGAGAGCAGTTCTTC. Amino acid sequence: CASSQTGTSGGREQFF.

V usage is TRBV27 and J usage is TRBJ1-1; perhaps TRBD1 as D (5 bases). CDR1 and CDR2 (germline): MNHEY, SMNVEV (reference sequence). The CDR3 has 18 amino acids. Between the trimmed V and J ends, which lost 5 bases and 0 bases, there was a span of 22 bases. The CDR3 bases are TGTGCCAGCAGTCCGAGGACAACCCTTAACTCTATGAACACTGAAGCTTTCTTT. Translating it yields CASSPRTTLNSMNTEAFF.

The chain couples TRBV5-8 to TRBJ2-5, with 9 bases that match TRBD2. Germline CDR1 SGHTS, CDR2 YDEGEE. V was clipped by 3 bases and J by 4 bases; unmatched bases: 7. This CDR3 region has 15 residues. The chain's CDR3 is CASSSGLASRETQYF. The CDR3 DNA sequence: TGTGCCAGCAGCTCGGGACTAGCAAGCCGAGAGACCCAGTACTTC. The full variable domain, its missing parts supplied by reference TRBV5-8 and TRBJ2-5, is EAGVTQSPTHLIKTRGQQATLRCSPISGHTSVYWYQQALGLGLQFLLWYDEGEERNRGNFPPRFSGRQFPNYSSELNVNALELEDSALYLCASSSGLASRETQYFGPGTRLLVL.

The chain joins TRBV6-5 to TRBJ1-2, with D unclear. The CDR3 runs to 12 residues. Germline V lookup: CDR1 MNHEY, CDR2 SVGAGI. V was shortened by 5 bases and J by 7 bases, with 11 bases between the two germline ends. The CDR3 DNA reads as TGTGCCAGCAGTCCAATTGGCGGTGGCTACACCTTC. Its protein is CASSPIGGGYTF.

The V call is TRBV12-3 or TRBV12-4, the J call TRBJ1-2; a possible D gene is TRBD1 (5 bases). V was clipped by 7 bases and J by 8 bases, with 11 bases between them. This CDR3 is 11 amino acids long. CDR3 protein: CASTSGKGYTF. The CDR3 nucleotides are TGTGCCAGCACCTCAGGGAAGGGCTACACCTTC.

The chain has TRBV5-1 and TRBJ1-6; no clear D. Trimming removed 0 bases at V and 6 bases at J, with 10 bases between. Germline lookup yields CDR1 SGHRS and CDR2 YFSETQ. CDR3 length: 15 amino acids. Written as DNA, the CDR3 is TGCGCCAGCAGCTTGGGCGGGGAAAGTAATTCACCCCTCCACTTT. This gives the protein CASSLGGESNSPLHF.

The chain employs TRBV19 and TRBJ1-1; tentatively, D is TRBD1 (6 bases). CDR3 length: 16 residues. V was pared by 4 bases and J by 2 bases, with 17 bases between. Germline V gene sequence: CDR1 LNHDA, CDR2 SQIVND (reference sequence). CDR3 in amino acids: CASSTHSGQRNTEAFF. In DNA form, the CDR3 reads TGTGCCAGTAGTACCCACTCCGGACAGCGAAACACTGAAGCTTTCTTT.

The V gene is TRBV11-2, the J gene TRBJ2-5; TRBD1 agrees at 8 bases. This CDR3 spans 15 amino acids. V shed 0 bases and J 4 bases; nucleotides not matched to a gene: 4. The germline V gene has CDR1 SGHAT and CDR2 FQNNGV. CDR3 region: CASSLDPGGLETQYF. Here the CDR3 DNA reads TGTGCCAGCAGCTTAGATCCAGGGGGCCTAGAGACCCAGTACTTC. The full variable domain, in which reference TRBV11-2 and TRBJ2-5 provide the parts outside the CDR3, is EAGVAQSPRYKIIEKRQSVAFWCNPISGHATLYWYQQILGQGPKLLIQFQNNGVVDDSQLPKDRFSAERLKGVDSTLKIQPAKLEDSAVYLCASSLDPGGLETQYFGPGTRLLVL.

V gene TRBV5-4 combines with J gene TRBJ2-7; TRBD1 aligns across 9 bases. Per germline, CDR1 SGHNT and CDR2 YYREEE (reference sequence). J lost 6 bases, V lost 4 bases, and 8 bases had no gene match. The CDR3 is made up of 14 amino acids. In DNA, the CDR3 is TGTGCCAGCAGCGTCCGGGACAGGGCGGTCGAGCAGTACTTC. This encodes CASSVRDRAVEQYF.